This T cell receptor beta chain comes out of a study of cytotoxic CD8 clonotypes in ibrutinib-treated CLL. In germline, CDR1 is LNHNV, CDR2 YYDKDF (reference sequence). The CDR3 extends over 14 amino acids. The V gene end was trimmed by 1 base and the J gene end by 4 bases; junction bases not matched to a gene: 3. This clone was seen a few times. Assay: immunoSEQ multiplex PCR; the TCRdb copy retains only in-frame clones and omits some. The sample includes 97,000 or so clones, 70% to 80% of them seen just once. Sequences were derived from PBMCs, sampled after 12 months of ibrutinib treatment. This clonotype originated in a human donor with chronic lymphocytic leukemia. The chain employs TRBV15 and TRBJ2-5; 7 bases agree with TRBD2. CDR3 sequence: CATSRGWEGETQYF. For the CDR3, the DNA is TGTGCCACCAGCAGAGGGTGGGAGGGAGAGACCCAGTACTTC.